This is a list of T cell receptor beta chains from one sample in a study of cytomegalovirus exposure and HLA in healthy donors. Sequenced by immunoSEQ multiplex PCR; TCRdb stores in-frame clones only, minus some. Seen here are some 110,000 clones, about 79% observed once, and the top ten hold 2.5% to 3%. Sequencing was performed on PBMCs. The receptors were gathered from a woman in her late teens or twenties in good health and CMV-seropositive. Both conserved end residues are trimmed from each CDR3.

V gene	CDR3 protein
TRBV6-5	ASSLAGRYEQY
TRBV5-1	ASSFHPDEQY
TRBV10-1	ASSEPVTGELF
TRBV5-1	ASSFSGRAKTQY
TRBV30	AWTKNPTDKDMNTEAF
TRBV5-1	ASSLVSPNTGELF
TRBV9	ASSLVEGRTEAF
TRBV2	ASRKGQNNQPQH
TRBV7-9	ASSSYRGGNTEAF
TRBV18	ASSPGTSGSGADTQY
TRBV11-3	ASSPGAIRTDTQY
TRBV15	ATNAGTGGYNEQF
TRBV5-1	ASSLIGPEGGYT
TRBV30	ASASGVAETQY
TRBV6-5	ASSYSPQGGYEQY
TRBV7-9	ASSLLSGISGRAHEQY